This TCR beta chain was sequenced in a study of cytotoxic CD8 clonotypes in ibrutinib-treated CLL. Turning to the study itself: Average yields of roughly 260,000 productive templates and approximately 94,000 productive rearrangements characterized the samples.

Germline assignment: CDR1 SNHLY and CDR2 FYNNEI. The CDR3 extends over 15 amino acids. V lost 5 bases and J lost 0, with 13 bases in between. Assay: immunoSEQ multiplex PCR; the TCRdb copy retains only in-frame clones and omits some. The sample comprises fewer than 400,000 clones, 67% of which are singletons, and around 6.3% rests with the top ten. The gene calls are TRBV2 and TRBJ1-2; possibly TRBD1 for D (5 bases). The material was PBMCs, obtained after 36 months of ibrutinib treatment. The clonotype comes from a human donor with chronic lymphocytic leukemia. DNA for the CDR3: TGTGCCAGCAGTTATGACAGATACGCTAACTATGGCTACACCTTC. Its translation: CASSYDRYANYGYTF.